This T cell receptor (beta chain) was identified during a study of beta chain features in type 1 diabetes. Germline CDR1 and CDR2: MDHEN and SYDVKM. This CDR3 comprises 14 residues. V lost 0 bases to trimming and J lost 4 bases, with 9 bases between them. Findings of the study overall: In these data, an HLA type influence on TCRB rearrangement remained unresolved. PCR might favor shorter templates, but any such skew would affect patients and controls equally.

Per donor, one heparinised blood draw averaged roughly 120 mL. CD4+ naive, central memory, regulatory and stem cell-like memory subsets were isolated by sorting on CD45RO/CCR7/CD25/CD127/CD95/CD27. This clone has only a few counts. What it binds is not known. Of the isolated RNA, all was reverse transcribed, and so the sequenced material was expressed TCRB transcripts. Repertoires were generated with immunoSEQ multiplex PCR, while TCRdb's copy carries only in-frame clones and drops some. Counted here are some 180,000 clones, approximately 13% occurring once; the ten biggest clones make up 0.62%. Sequenced sample: central memory CD4+ T cells from blood. The clonotype was recovered from a woman under 30 in good health. This chain uses TRBV28 with TRBJ1-1; D is perhaps TRBD1 (5 bases). CDR3 nucleotide sequence: TGTGCCAGCAGTTTATGGGGAGGGGCCACTGAAGCTTTCTTT. It codes for CASSLWGGATEAFF.